The sequence of this T cell receptor beta chain was determined in a study of neurological immune-mediated disorders (dated by TCRdb to the late 2010s). Broadly, across the study: Among the 34 multiple sclerosis patients, approximately 30 had relapsing-remitting MS and 3 had secondary progressive MS. Longitudinal samples, technical triplicates and paired sorted CD4+ and CD8+ T-cell subsets, alongside PBMC samples, were included among the approximately 110 TCR-beta libraries. Of the 60 to 70 subjects in the cohort, some 15 were HAM/TSP patients, roughly 35 were multiple sclerosis patients, and some 20 were healthy controls. Peripheral blood TCR-beta repertoires from patients with HTLV-I-associated myelopathy (HAM/TSP), patients with multiple sclerosis, and healthy controls were compared in the study using UMI-based sequencing.

To synthesize cDNA, template-switch 5'RACE was performed with a primer carrying a 10-nucleotide random unique molecular identifier so that each TCR transcript was tagged. Each sequencing run produced over 180 million TCR-beta sequences covering 15-18 subjects. The RNeasy kit was used to extract total RNA. The KAPA Real-time Library Amplification kit was used to amplify TCR-beta VDJ regions with primers targeting the TCR constant region and the 5'RACE anchor. Sample indexes and Illumina adaptors were added in a first PCR, and a second PCR then increased library yield. The roughly 650 bp TCR product was size-selected on a 2% E-gel SizeSelection system after Ampure bead purification. Library quality was checked on a Bioanalyzer, concentration was measured with Qubit, and libraries were quantified with the Kapa Library Quantification kit before pooling. Paired-end 2 x 150 bp sequencing of the libraries was performed on an Illumina HiSeq 2500. To increase sequence diversity, 25-30% phiX was spiked into each library pool. Concerning the study's data processing: The UMI-based MiGEC pipeline processed quality-filtered reads and removed over 75% of raw TCR sequences during error correction. IMGT germline references were used for aligning VDJ genes, and each clonotype was defined as a unique CDR3 amino acid sequence together with its V-J genes. Clonal expansion, Shannon diversity and CDR3 relatedness were evaluated with VDJtools (CalcPairwiseDistances, ClusterSamples), while phylogenetic trees were built in CLCbio workbench. A clone was classed as expanded if it had 8 or more unique UMIs, a cutoff based on coefficient-of-variation modelling across technical triplicates. TCRdb reworked the public reads: Q25 trimming with fastp, MiXCR clone assembly, productive beta chains retained. Each CDR3 protein appears once, grouped with its most common genes and DNA. The authors' filters were not applied to this entry. This sample comprises some 66,000 distinct CDR3 sequences, around 4% of them detected only once. Of the sample, just over 2.5% falls within the top ten clones.

Study-level results and caveats: In a phylogenetic analysis, the repertoires of 18 out of 34 MS patients fell into a single cluster of related CDR3 sequences, pointing to a possible signature at the repertoire level. The MS cluster was not associated with any clinical or MRI features, and the authors stated that larger cohorts are needed. TCR clonal expansion was greatest in HAM/TSP patients and smallest in MS patients, who ranked below even healthy controls. No identical CDR3 amino acid sequences were shared among expanded clones across subjects, suggesting private TCR-beta repertoires in all groups.

This clonotype has a count of ten or more. The antigen it recognizes is unknown. It has no much larger one-base neighbor in the sample; base qualities were not kept. For the unsorted PBMC libraries, 2 million PBMCs were stored in RNAlater at -80 degrees C until RNA extraction and were used to generate the libraries. The multiple sclerosis patients were enrolled in a US clinical protocol that evaluated disease progression with magnetic resonance imaging. PBMCs were separated from peripheral blood using Ficoll-Hypaque density gradient centrifugation and then cryopreserved in liquid nitrogen. The receptor's source is a man in his fifties with multiple sclerosis. What was sequenced was PBMCs.

The DNA is TGCGCCAGCAGCCAAACCACTATCCGTTATAATCTACGGGTTTTCCTGAACACTGAAGCTTTCTTT. Translation gives CASSQTTIRYNLRVFLNTEAFF. This receptor chain uses TRBV4-1 and TRBJ1-1; the D gene lacks a confident call. Between the V and J ends, shortened by 2 bases and 0 bases respectively, the junction contains 31 bases. The germline V gene encodes CDR1 MGHRA and CDR2 YSYEKL. From the cysteine up to the phenylalanine, the CDR3 has a length of 22 residues. Here the CDR3 DNA is all that survives: 66 bases in frame from base 1.